What follows are 25 T cell receptor beta chains derived from one specimen sequenced in a study of cytomegalovirus exposure and HLA in healthy donors. The primer mix had 60 Vbeta and 13 Jbeta primers. TCRdb's copy holds only in-frame clones and misses some; the assay was immunoSEQ multiplex PCR. The profile shows more than 45,000 clones, 72% of them singletons. The sequenced sample consisted of PBMCs. All receptors derive from a man aged 25-45 years in good health and CMV-seronegative.

This clone has just a few counts. The chain employs TRBV30 and TRBJ2-2; TRBD1 agrees at 8 bases. J lost 7 bases, V lost 1 base, and 5 bases had no gene match. Germline assignment: CDR1 GTSNPN and CDR2 SVGIG (reference sequence). The CDR3 length is 14 residues. CDR3 region: CAWSALQGVGELFF. CDR3 coding DNA: TGTGCCTGGAGTGCCCTACAGGGGGTCGGGGAGCTGTTTTTT.

The rearrangement joins TRBV5-1 to TRBJ2-1; TRBD1 matches 8 bases. The CDR3 covers 15 residues. Germline CDR1 and CDR2: SGHRS and YFSETQ. V lost 1 base and J lost 3; bases outside the gene matches: 3. CDR3: CASSLPQGVYNEQFF. CDR3 in DNA: TGCGCCAGCAGCTTGCCACAGGGGGTCTACAATGAGCAGTTCTTC.

The chain carries TRBV19 and TRBJ1-1, with D maybe TRBD1 (5 bases). The CDR3 has 13 amino acids. Deletions cut 2 bases from V and 2 bases from J, with 6 bases between. From germline, CDR1 is LNHDA and CDR2 SQIVND (reference sequence). This CDR3 is CASSIQGNTEAFF. The CDR3 coding sequence is TGTGCCAGTAGTATACAGGGAAACACTGAAGCTTTCTTT.

The chain recombines TRBV2 with TRBJ2-3; 10 bases map to TRBD1. Germline trimming cut 6 bases from V and 4 bases from J; bases unmatched to any gene: 10. CDR1 SNHLY and CDR2 FYNNEI come from the germline V gene. The CDR3 totals 16 residues. CDR3 in amino acids: CASSYRDRGFADTQYF. For the CDR3, the DNA is TGTGCCAGCAGCTACCGGGACAGGGGATTTGCAGATACGCAGTATTTT.

This clone was seen a handful of times. The V call is TRBV11-2, the J call TRBJ2-2; D is perhaps TRBD2 (5 bases). This CDR3 contains 15 residues. Germline-derived CDR1 and CDR2 are SGHAT and FQNNGV. Trimming removed 3 bases from V and 4 bases from J, with 12 bases in between. The DNA for the CDR3 is TGTGCCAGCAGCTTGGTCGGGAAAGCCACCGGGGAGCTGTTTTTT. The encoded protein is CASSLVGKATGELFF.

This clone was picked up a small number of times. The chain combines TRBV2 with TRBJ1-5, with D perhaps TRBD1 (5 bases). Trimming left V 3 bases short and J 7 bases short, with 16 bases between. This CDR3 contains 15 residues. CDR1 SNHLY and CDR2 FYNNEI come from the germline V gene. The CDR3: CASSEDWGGVQPQHF. CDR3 coding DNA: TGTGCCAGCAGTGAGGACTGGGGGGGAGTGCAGCCCCAGCATTTT.

This chain joins TRBV27 and TRBJ2-2; 9 bases agree with TRBD2. CDR1 is MNHEY and CDR2 is SMNVEV in the germline V gene (reference sequence). V gave up 3 bases and J gave up 6 bases; unmatched junction bases: 11. This CDR3 contains 17 residues. The CDR3 DNA is TGTGCCAGCAGTTTTTGGATAAGTAGCGGGAGCTCCGGGGAGCTGTTTTTT. Translation gives CASSFWISSGSSGELFF.

The rearrangement joins TRBV5-8 to TRBJ2-5; TRBD2 matches at 7 bases. Germline CDR1 reads SGHTS; CDR2 reads YDEGEE. This CDR3 contains 15 residues. V was pared by 2 bases and J by 2 bases, with 6 bases of the junction left unmatched. The CDR3 loop reads CASSFWRGGQETQYF. Here the CDR3 DNA reads TGTGCCAGCAGCTTTTGGAGGGGAGGGCAAGAGACCCAGTACTTC. The complete variable domain, with remaining parts taken from reference TRBV5-8 and TRBJ2-5, reads EAGVTQSPTHLIKTRGQQATLRCSPISGHTSVYWYQQALGLGLQFLLWYDEGEERNRGNFPPRFSGRQFPNYSSELNVNALELEDSALYLCASSFWRGGQETQYFGPGTRLLVL.

This chain links TRBV9 with TRBJ2-7; TRBD2 matches 9 bases. Losses at the gene ends were 0 bases for V and 4 bases for J; bases not matched to a gene: 5. Germline V gene data show CDR1 as SGDLS and CDR2 as YYNGEE. The CDR3 runs 15 residues. The chain's CDR3 is CASSVGASGTYEQYF. The CDR3 coding sequence is TGTGCCAGCAGCGTAGGGGCTAGCGGGACATACGAGCAGTACTTC.

This clone was seen only once. The V gene is TRBV5-1, the J gene TRBJ1-2; the match to TRBD1 covers 9 bases. CDR1 and CDR2 (germline): SGHRS, YFSETQ. This CDR3 contains 14 residues. With V trimmed by 3 bases and J by 8 bases, 8 bases remained unmatched. CDR3 loop: CASSWPGQGVGYTF. The CDR3 DNA reads as TGCGCCAGCAGCTGGCCGGGACAGGGTGTCGGCTACACCTTC.

V is TRBV7-8 and J is TRBJ2-2; tentatively, D is TRBD1 (6 bases). V was pared by 6 bases and J by 0 bases, with 17 bases between. CDR3 length equals 17 residues. CDR1 and CDR2 (germline): SGHVS, FQNEAQ. CDR3: CASRGGYAIANTGELFF. CDR3 sequence (DNA): TGTGCCAGCAGAGGGGGATATGCAATCGCGAACACCGGGGAGCTGTTTTTT. Full variable domain (missing parts from reference TRBV7-8 and TRBJ2-2): GAGVSQSPRYKVAKRGQDVALRCDPISGHVSLFWYQQALGQGPEFLTYFQNEAQLDKSGLPSDRFFAERPEGSVSTLKIQRTQQEDSAVYLCASRGGYAIANTGELFFGEGSRLTVL.

The chain is built from TRBV6-6 and TRBJ2-5, with 10 bases that match TRBD2. V lost 8 bases, J lost 5 bases, and 14 bases stayed unmatched. The CDR3 is 16 residues long. The germline V gene encodes CDR1 MNHNY and CDR2 SVGAGI (reference sequence). CDR3 nucleotides: TGTGCCAGCCTCCCCGGGAGTAGCGGGAGGTGGGAGACCCAGTACTTC. It yields the protein CASLPGSSGRWETQYF.

This rearrangement joins TRBV7-2 to TRBJ2-7; 7 bases map to TRBD2. V gave up 1 base and J gave up 7 bases; unmatched junction bases: 7. The CDR3 is 14 amino acids. Germline V gene data show CDR1 as SGHTA and CDR2 as FQGNSA. The CDR3 DNA reads as TGTGCCAGCAGCTTAGGGGGAGGGCCGGGGGAGCAGTACTTC. Translation: CASSLGGGPGEQYF. The full variable domain, with the rest looked up from reference TRBV7-2 and TRBJ2-7, is GAGVSQSPSNKVTEKGKDVELRCDPISGHTALYWYRQSLGQGLEFLIYFQGNSAPDKSGLPSDRFSAERTGGSVSTLTIQRTQQEDSAVYLCASSLGGGPGEQYFGPGTRLTVT.

V gene TRBV5-4 combines with J gene TRBJ2-1; D is perhaps TRBD1 (5 bases). The CDR3 is made up of 15 amino acids. Deletions cut 6 bases from V and 6 bases from J, with 19 bases between. The V gene's germline CDR1 is SGHNT and CDR2 YYREEE (reference sequence). CDR3 residues: CASTLQGRLSNEQFF. CDR3 bases: TGTGCCAGCACCCTTCAGGGTCGGCTTAGCAATGAGCAGTTCTTC.

In this sample, this clone turned up once. The rearrangement joins TRBV4-1 to TRBJ2-7, with 12 bases matching TRBD2. The length of the CDR3 is 16 residues. Germline V lookup: CDR1 MGHRA, CDR2 YSYEKL. With V trimmed by 3 bases and J by 7 bases, 10 bases remained unmatched. As DNA, the CDR3 is TGCGCCAGCAGCCAGACCGGACTAGCGGGAATAGGGGAGCAGTACTTC. Protein: CASSQTGLAGIGEQYF.

The rearrangement uses TRBV5-1 and TRBJ2-1; 10 bases match TRBD1. CDR3 size: 16 residues. Germline-derived CDR1 and CDR2 are SGHRS and YFSETQ. V gave up 0 bases and J gave up 8 bases; unmatched junction bases: 8. CDR3 bases: TGCGCCAGCAGCTTGGCGGGACAGGGGCGGTTGGATGAGCAGTTCTTC. Translation gives CASSLAGQGRLDEQFF.

The chain employs TRBV5-5 and TRBJ2-2; D remains ambiguous. CDR3 size: 13 residues. Germline V CDR1 and CDR2: SGHKS, YYEKEE (reference sequence). Trimming removed 0 bases from V and 7 bases from J, with 7 bases in between. The CDR3 loop reads CASSLVALGELFF. CDR3 in DNA: TGTGCCAGCAGCTTGGTCGCACTCGGGGAGCTGTTTTTT.

The genes are TRBV2 and TRBJ2-7; TRBD1 agrees at 7 bases. Germline assignment: CDR1 SNHLY and CDR2 FYNNEI. The V gene end was trimmed by 10 bases and the J gene end by 0 bases; junction bases not matched to a gene: 6. CDR3 length: 13 amino acids. Here the CDR3 reads CAIEDRNSYEQYF. The CDR3 DNA is TGTGCCATCGAGGACAGGAACTCCTACGAGCAGTACTTC.

For the CDR3, the DNA is TGTGCCTGGAGCGACCAGACAGGGGCCTACAATGAGCAGTTCTTC. Encoded protein: CAWSDQTGAYNEQFF. The chain couples TRBV30 to TRBJ2-1; 8 bases are shared with TRBD1. The junction had 6 bases not matched to a gene; V was cut back by 3 bases and J by 2 bases. Germline CDR1 reads GTSNPN; CDR2 reads SVGIG (reference sequence). The CDR3 is 15 residues long.

This clone turned up a few times. The V and J genes are TRBV19 and TRBJ1-1; D not resolved. The CDR3 totals 15 residues. Germline CDR1 reads LNHDA; CDR2 reads SQIVND (reference sequence). Trimming pared 3 bases from V and 2 bases from J, leaving 13 bases between. CDR3: CASSIGRRINTEAFF. The CDR3 DNA is TGTGCCAGTAGTATTGGGCGGAGGATCAACACTGAAGCTTTCTTT.

The V call is TRBV5-4, the J call TRBJ1-2, with D tentatively TRBD1 (6 bases). The CDR3 length is 14 residues. CDR1 is SGHNT and CDR2 is YYREEE in the germline V gene (reference sequence). V was pared by 0 bases and J by 2 bases, with 8 bases between. Here the CDR3 reads CASSLEDSNYGYTF. In nucleotides, the CDR3 is TGTGCCAGCAGCTTGGAGGACAGCAACTATGGCTACACCTTC.

This clone was counted only a few times. The chain employs TRBV19 and TRBJ2-7, with D possibly matching TRBD2 (5 bases). Germline CDR1 is LNHDA and CDR2 is SQIVND (reference sequence). The CDR3 totals 15 residues. Trimming removed 4 bases from V and 0 bases from J, with 13 bases in between. In DNA, the CDR3 is TGTGCCAGTAGTAGGCGGGCGGCGAGCTCCTACGAGCAGTACTTC. This gives the protein CASSRRAASSYEQYF.

V usage is TRBV11-1 and J usage is TRBJ2-1; 13 bases fit TRBD2. CDR1 is SGHAT and CDR2 is FQDESV in the germline V gene (reference sequence). With 6 bases clipped from V and 8 bases from J, the junction kept 10 bases outside the gene matches. The length of the CDR3 is 16 residues. The CDR3 loop reads CASSTWTSGSGDEQFF. The CDR3 region has the DNA TGTGCCAGCAGTACCTGGACTAGCGGGAGTGGCGATGAGCAGTTCTTC.

This clone was counted between two and nine times. V gene TRBV27 combines with J gene TRBJ1-1; no definite D call. The length of the CDR3 is 15 residues. In germline, CDR1 is MNHEY, CDR2 SMNVEV (reference sequence). Trimming pared 5 bases from V and 0 bases from J, leaving 13 bases between. The CDR3 DNA reads TGTGCCAGCAGTACCCAGAAGAAGATGAACACTGAAGCTTTCTTT. Translated, it gives CASSTQKKMNTEAFF.

This chain's CDR3 is CAWSVRMRGDNEQFF. The CDR3 DNA sequence: TGTGCCTGGAGTGTACGAATGCGGGGGGACAATGAGCAGTTCTTC. This sequence joins TRBV30 and TRBJ2-1; 8 bases agree with TRBD2. J lost 5 bases, V lost 0 bases, and 6 bases had no gene match. Germline-derived CDR1 and CDR2 are GTSNPN and SVGIG (reference sequence). The CDR3 is 15 amino acids.